This T cell receptor (beta chain) was retrieved from a study of blood T cell repertoires in COVID-19. Overall study context: Material from acute and convalescent COVID-19 was sourced from the United States, Italy and Spain. The analysed material was cDNA or gDNA that came from T cells, B-cell-depleted T cells, or PBMCs.

Original analysis: Nucleated cell number was recorded as an estimate derived from reference gene primer amplification. Assay: immunoSEQ multiplex PCR; the TCRdb copy retains only in-frame clones and omits some. The V and J calls and clone size are taken from that table; D and trimming were inferred from the DNA. The sample lists 150,000 to 200,000 clones; roughly 84% were seen once. The ends lost 4 bases at V and 13 bases at J; junction bases unmatched: 7. CDR1 and CDR2 from the germline V gene are SGHRS and YFSETQ. The CDR3 totals 13 residues. The chain couples TRBV5-1 to TRBJ2-1, with 11 nucleotides matching TRBD1. The origin of this receptor is an elderly woman with acute or convalescent COVID-19. Sequencing was carried out using peripheral blood. The DNA for the CDR3 is TGCGCCAGCAGCGGTGGGACAGGGGGTGAACAGTTCTTC. Amino acids: CASSGGTGGEQFF. The whole variable domain, remainder taken from reference TRBV5-1 and TRBJ2-1, is KAGVTQTPRYLIKTRGQQVTLSCSPISGHRSVSWYQQTPGQGLQFLFEYFSETQRNKGNFPGRFSGRQFSNSRSEMNVSTLELGDSALYLCASSGGTGGEQFFGPGTRLTVL.